These 4 T cell receptor beta chains share one sample of origin, sequenced in a study of identical twins. TCRdb re-called the 5' RACE reads through MiXCR, storing one row per CDR3 protein. This sample carries 250,000 to 300,000 distinct CDR3 sequences, roughly 9.7% of them seen once, and the ten largest clones take approximately 6.6%. These data also featured in a second study, about yellow fever vaccine responses in identical twins.

What was sequenced was CD8+ T cells sorted from blood. The receptors come from a woman between 18 and 29 years old in good health.

This clonotype was seen a handful of times. The rearrangement joins TRBV29-1 to TRBJ2-1, with 8 nucleotides matching TRBD2. Germline CDR1 SQVTM, CDR2 ANQGSEA. V was clipped by 4 bases and J by 9 bases; unmatched bases: 5. The CDR3 length is 12 residues. Written as DNA, the CDR3 is TGCAGCGTTGTGGTAGCGGGACCTGAGCAGTTCTTC. Amino acid sequence: CSVVVAGPEQFF.

Ten or more counts support this clonotype. The V and J genes are TRBV12-3 or TRBV12-4 and TRBJ2-1, with D possibly being TRBD2 (6 bases). The CDR3 sequence is 14 residues long. V lost 8 bases and J 2 bases, leaving 13 bases between the germline ends. Written as DNA, the CDR3 is TGTGCCAGCTCCCGGGACTTCGCCTACAATGAGCAGTTCTTC. This encodes CASSRDFAYNEQFF.

This clonotype was seen a few times. The chain employs TRBV29-1 and TRBJ2-7, with TRBD1 as a possible D gene (5 bases). This CDR3 region has 14 residues. Trimming took 4 bases from V and 3 from J, leaving 16 bases between them. The germline V gene encodes CDR1 SQVTM and CDR2 ANQGSEA. This CDR3 reads CSVVQDLKNYEQYF. CDR3 bases: TGCAGCGTTGTACAGGACCTAAAAAACTACGAGCAGTACTTC.

This clonotype was observed at least ten times. The gene calls are TRBV12-3 or TRBV12-4 and TRBJ2-5, with D unclear. V was cut by 3 bases and J by 2 bases, with 7 bases left in between. This CDR3 is 13 amino acids long. The CDR3 DNA follows: TGTGCCAGCAGTTTGAACATACAAGAGACCCAGTACTTC. As protein: CASSLNIQETQYF.